Listed below are T cell receptor beta chains from one sample, sequenced in a study of cytomegalovirus exposure and HLA in healthy donors. Sequenced by immunoSEQ multiplex PCR; TCRdb stores in-frame clones only, minus some. The table has approximately 140,000 clones, roughly 84% seen once. The sample taken for sequencing was PBMCs. All receptors derive from a man aged 45-60 years in good health and CMV-seronegative. The CDR3 runs from the conserved cysteine through the conserved F or W. D genes are given only for firm matches. Not every row has a clone size; where given, it reads once, few, many or a size class.

. 13 TRBJ1-2 TRBV7-9 . CASTPGGAYGYTF TGTGCCAGCACCCCGGGGGGGGCATATGGCTACACCTTC
. 15 TRBJ1-4 TRBV13 . CASSSSRRTNEKLFF TGTGCCAGCAGCTCCTCCCGGAGGACTAATGAAAAACTGTTTTTT
. 16 TRBJ1-5 TRBV18 TRBD1 CASSPLPPQGNQPQHF TGTGCCAGCTCGCCCCTGCCCCCACAGGGGAATCAGCCCCAGCATTTT
. 15 TRBJ1-2 TRBV7-2 TRBD1 CASSPRQGPLYGYTF TGTGCCAGCAGCCCTCGACAGGGGCCCCTCTATGGCTACACCTTC
. 16 TRBJ2-4 TRBV5-1 . CASSLELGGRGNIQYF TGCGCCAGCAGCTTGGAATTGGGGGGTCGGGGGAACATTCAGTACTTC
. 14 TRBJ1-1 TRBV7-9 . CASSPQQGGTEAFF TGTGCCAGCAGCCCCCAACAGGGTGGGACTGAAGCTTTCTTT
. 15 TRBJ2-3 TRBV27 TRBD1 CASSSSTGNTDTQYF TGTGCCAGCAGTTCCTCGACAGGGAACACAGATACGCAGTATTTT
. 17 TRBJ2-1 TRBV7-9 TRBD1 CASSTTRLDRGPGEQFF TGTGCCAGCAGCACCACCCGCCTGGACAGGGGGCCCGGTGAGCAGTTCTTC
. 14 TRBJ2-1 TRBV5-4 . CAGLMRGSDNEQFF TGTGCCGGCCTTATGAGGGGGAGCGACAATGAGCAGTTCTTC
. 13 TRBJ1-1 TRBV19 TRBD1 CASSPTGAPEAFF TGTGCCAGTAGCCCCACAGGGGCCCCTGAAGCTTTCTTT
. 13 TRBJ1-1 TRBV29-1 TRBD1 CSVSSAGGTEAFF TGCAGCGTTTCCTCGGCAGGGGGCACTGAAGCTTTCTTT
. 13 TRBJ1-2 TRBV19 . CASRLVANYGYTF TGTGCCAGCAGGCTGGTGGCTAACTATGGCTACACCTTC
. 15 TRBJ2-7 TRBV7-9 . CASSLGAGLRSEQYF TGTGCCAGCAGCTTAGGAGCAGGACTTCGATCCGAGCAGTACTTC
few 16 TRBJ2-7 TRBV7-9 TRBD2 CASSLALAGTYEEQYF TGTGCCAGCAGCTTAGCACTAGCGGGGACCTACGAGGAGCAGTACTTC
. 12 TRBJ2-5 TRBV29-1 TRBD1 CSVDRVEETQYF TGCAGCGTCGACAGGGTCGAAGAGACCCAGTACTTC
. 15 TRBJ1-1 TRBV9 . CASSVLGGGGTEAFF TGTGCCAGCAGCGTTTTAGGGGGTGGGGGCACTGAAGCTTTCTTT
. 14 TRBJ1-4 TRBV7-9 . CASSQGEFGEKLFF TGTGCCAGCAGCCAAGGAGAATTCGGTGAAAAACTGTTTTTT
. 14 TRBJ1-1 TRBV2 . CASGRVVEGTEAFF TGTGCCAGTGGTAGGGTAGTGGAGGGCACTGAAGCTTTCTTT
once 18 TRBJ2-3 TRBV4-1 . CASSQQLIGGLSTDTQYF TGCGCCAGCAGCCAGCAGCTCATCGGGGGTCTAAGCACAGATACGCAGTATTTT
. 15 TRBJ1-4 TRBV4-1 . CASSQVEAVNEKLFF TGCGCCAGCAGCCAAGTGGAGGCCGTTAATGAAAAACTGTTTTTT
. 15 TRBJ2-7 TRBV7-7 . CASSLATGSSYEQYF TGTGCTAGCAGCTTAGCGACAGGAAGCTCCTACGAGCAGTACTTC
. 14 TRBJ2-1 TRBV2 TRBD2 CASTLAGVYNEQFF TGTGCCAGCACACTAGCGGGGGTTTACAATGAGCAGTTCTTC
few 15 TRBJ1-6 TRBV7-9 . CASSLVGGINSPLHF TGTGCCAGCAGCTTGGTTGGGGGGATTAATTCACCCCTCCACTTT
. 14 TRBJ2-1 TRBV30 . CAWSPLGGYNEQFF TGTGCCTGGAGCCCCCTCGGGGGCTACAATGAGCAGTTCTTC
. 15 TRBJ1-1 TRBV2 TRBD1 CASRRQGMANTEAFF TGTGCCAGCAGGAGACAGGGGATGGCGAACACTGAAGCTTTCTTT
. 16 TRBJ1-3 TRBV7-9 TRBD1 CASRPRTTGAENTIYF TGTGCCAGCAGACCAAGAACCACAGGGGCGGAAAACACCATATATTTT
. 20 TRBJ2-6 TRBV10-3 TRBD1 CAISESRTGGARSGANVLTF TGTGCCATCAGTGAGTCGAGGACAGGGGGCGCGAGGTCTGGGGCCAACGTCCTGACTTTC